This T cell receptor beta chain is drawn from a study of T cells expressing NK-cell markers. 5'RACE template switching built TCR beta cDNA with unique molecular identifiers. TCRdb reprocessed the 5' RACE reads and reports one entry per CDR3 protein, with no DNA. Here the sample table reports around 470,000 distinct CDR3 sequences. The CDR3 consists of 17 residues. Germline V gene data show CDR1 as SGHRS and CDR2 as YFSETQ. The chain has TRBV5-1 and TRBJ2-3; there is no DNA to check the TCRdb D call of TRBD1. This TCR came from a woman aged 50 to 60 in good health. Specimen: blood T cells: a sorted CD56 or NKG2C T cell subset, CD4+ or CD8+ T cells, or bulk PBMC T cells (not recorded which). CDR3 loop: CASSLDVRTSSTDTQYF.